This T cell receptor beta chain originates from a study of early T cells in non-severe SARS-CoV-2 infection. Overall study results and limits: Matches to VDJdb favored anti-spike CD8 responses and missed private and CD4 specificities.

This CDR3 is 15 amino acids long. Germline V gene lookup returns CDR1 LGHNT and CDR2 FRNRAP. V dropped 4 bases and J dropped 4 bases, with 16 bases sitting between them. This clonotype was seen repeatedly, ten times or more. Its target is not known. TCRdb called the 5' RACE reads again in MiXCR, with one record for every CDR3 protein. In the table there are around 50,000 distinct CDR3 sequences, around 13% of which are singletons. The receptor was derived from an adult who was a healthcare worker with PCR-confirmed SARS-CoV-2 infection or an uninfected control (not recorded which). The sequenced sample consisted of whole blood. This rearrangement joins TRBV12-5 to TRBJ1-1; D is unclear. CDR3 loop: CASGSTNSLFTEAFF. The CDR3 DNA is TGTGCTAGTGGTTCCACAAACAGCCTCTTCACTGAAGCTTTCTTT. The variable domain in full, with the rest retrieved from reference TRBV12-5 and TRBJ1-1, is DARVTQTPRHKVTEMGQEVTMRCQPILGHNTVFWYRQTMMQGLELLAYFRNRAPLDDSGMPKDRFSAEMPDATLATLKIQPSEPRDSAVYFCASGSTNSLFTEAFFGQGTRLTVV.